What follows are 16 T cell receptor beta chains derived from one specimen sequenced in a study of CD4 T cells in relation to SARS-CoV-2 and coronaviruses. Unexposed donor CD4+ T cells date from about 2010-2019, before the COVID-19 pandemic. CD4+ T cells were isolated from the cells after about 11 days of culture. TCRdb's copy holds only in-frame clones and misses some; the assay was immunoSEQ multiplex PCR. The data hold roughly 31,000 clones, with more than 70% observed a single time. For these TCRs, the target antigens are not known. Sequenced material: CD4+ T cells from PBMCs, cultured in vitro. All receptors derive from a human donor in good health.

This rearrangement joins TRBV4-3 to TRBJ2-1; 7 bases line up with TRBD2. The CDR3 is 16 residues long. The V and J ends lost 0 bases and 5 bases, in that order; junction bases with no gene match: 7. Looked up from germline, CDR1 is LGHNA and CDR2 is YSLEER. This CDR3 reads CASSQDWGGVDNEQFF. The CDR3 bases are TGCGCCAGCAGCCAAGATTGGGGGGGGGTCGACAATGAGCAGTTCTTC.

The chain carries TRBV2 and TRBJ2-6; the D is unclear. From germline, CDR1 is SNHLY and CDR2 FYNNEI. The CDR3 runs 14 residues. Between the trimmed V and J ends, which lost 7 bases and 2 bases, there was a span of 9 bases. For the CDR3, the DNA is TGTGCCAGCAACCTCCCCGCTGGGGCCAACGTCCTGACTTTC. Translated: CASNLPAGANVLTF.

This clone was counted once. The chain uses TRBV9 and TRBJ1-4; possible D gene TRBD1, 6 bases. Germline CDR1 and CDR2: SGDLS and YYNGEE. Trimming left V 2 bases short and J 6 bases short, with 11 bases between. The CDR3 is 14 residues long. The CDR3 is CASSVGRGYEKLFF. The CDR3 coding sequence is TGTGCCAGCAGCGTTGGCAGGGGATATGAAAAACTGTTTTTT.

This chain joins TRBV9 and TRBJ2-3, with 12 bases matching TRBD1. The ends lost 4 bases at V and 4 bases at J; junction bases unmatched: 10. This CDR3 has 17 amino acids. CDR1 is SGDLS, CDR2 YYNGEE, per germline. CDR3 bases: TGTGCCAGCAGCACAAGCGGGACAGGGGGCGCGGCAGATACGCAGTATTTT. Translation: CASSTSGTGGAADTQYF.

The sample holds a few counts of this clone. This chain connects TRBV6-2 or TRBV6-3 to TRBJ1-1; the D is unclear. The CDR3 contains 13 residues. Trimming cost V 0 bases and J 8 bases, with 10 bases left between them. Germline V gene data show CDR1 as MNHEY and CDR2 as SVGEGT. The CDR3 DNA is TGTGCCAGCAGTTACTCCCACGACTTGGAAGCTTTCTTT. The encoded protein is CASSYSHDLEAFF.

J is TRBJ2-7 and V is TRBV7-2, with 11 bases that match TRBD2. The CDR3 is 15 residues long. Germline values: CDR1 SGHTA, CDR2 FQGNSA. Trimming removed 5 bases from V and 4 bases from J; junction bases left unmatched: 7. Here the CDR3 reads CASSARLAGRYEQYF. The CDR3 nucleotides are TGTGCCAGCAGCGCCCGACTAGCGGGGAGGTACGAGCAGTACTTC.

This chain links TRBV5-1 with TRBJ2-3; D unclear. The CDR3 has 11 amino acids. Trimming cost V 3 bases and J 4 bases, with 3 bases left between them. Germline V lookup: CDR1 SGHRS, CDR2 YFSETQ. CDR3 nucleotide sequence: TGCGCCAGCAGCTCGGCAGATACGCAGTATTTT. Translation: CASSSADTQYF.

The chain is built from TRBV4-3 and TRBJ2-3; D may be TRBD1 or TRBD2 (6 bases each). V was pared by 1 base and J by 2 bases, with 13 bases between. The CDR3 runs 16 residues. Germline CDR1 is LGHNA and CDR2 is YSLEER. The CDR3 nucleotides read TGCGCCAGCAGCCAAGGGGGACCGGGGGCCACAGATACGCAGTATTTT. Protein product: CASSQGGPGATDTQYF.

This clone was detected a few times. This rearrangement joins TRBV5-1 to TRBJ1-5; D not certain. Trimming took 4 bases from V and 7 from J, leaving 15 bases between them. The germline V gene has CDR1 SGHRS and CDR2 YFSETQ. The CDR3 is made up of 14 amino acids. In DNA form, the CDR3 reads TGCGCCAGCAGCGCCGGTGGGAATGGACAGCCCCAGCATTTT. Translated, it gives CASSAGGNGQPQHF.

The chain carries TRBV5-1 and TRBJ1-6; weak D call: TRBD1 (5 bases). The V end lost 1 base, the J end lost 10 bases, and 15 bases lay between the germline ends. This CDR3 has 15 amino acids. Germline-derived CDR1 and CDR2 are SGHRS and YFSETQ. For the CDR3, the DNA is TGCGCCAGCAGCTTGAGTGCAGGGCTGGACTCACCCCTCCACTTT. Its translation is CASSLSAGLDSPLHF.

This clone was counted between two and nine times. This chain joins TRBV5-8 and TRBJ2-1; the D is unclear. The CDR3 totals 12 residues. Per the germline V gene, CDR1 is SGHTS and CDR2 is YDEGEE. V shed 4 bases and J shed 2 bases, with 4 bases lying between them. The CDR3 DNA reads as TGTGCCAGCAGCCCGACCTACAATGAGCAGTTCTTC. Protein sequence: CASSPTYNEQFF.

This clone was recorded only once. This chain uses TRBV7-9 with TRBJ1-2; unclear D gene. V lost 3 bases, J lost 4 bases, and 6 bases lay in between. The germline V gene encodes CDR1 SEHNR and CDR2 FQNEAQ (reference sequence). CDR3 length: 12 residues. As DNA, the CDR3 is TGTGCCAGCAGCTTTGGGGTCTATGGCTACACCTTC. This translates into CASSFGVYGYTF.

This sequence joins TRBV7-2 and TRBJ2-4, with 10 bases lining up with TRBD1. Germline CDR1 and CDR2: SGHTA and FQGNSA. V shed 0 bases and J 5 bases; nucleotides not matched to a gene: 4. The CDR3 consists of 16 residues. The CDR3 reads CASSLAVGTGENIQYF. The CDR3 DNA reads TGTGCCAGCAGCTTAGCCGTTGGGACAGGGGAAAACATTCAGTACTTC.

This sequence joins TRBV29-1 and TRBJ1-4; D remains unclear. This CDR3 has 11 residues. Trimming removed 2 bases at V and 7 bases at J, with 5 bases between. CDR1 and CDR2 (germline): SQVTM, ANQGSEA. CDR3 region: CSVEKSEKLFF. The CDR3 DNA sequence: TGCAGCGTTGAAAAGAGTGAAAAACTGTTTTTT.

The gene calls are TRBV5-1 and TRBJ2-3; maybe TRBD2 (5 bases). The germline V and J ends were trimmed by 0 bases and 0 bases, with 11 bases remaining between them. The CDR3 has 16 amino acids. The germline V gene encodes CDR1 SGHRS and CDR2 YFSETQ. The CDR3 loop is CASSLVTAASTDTQYF. The DNA of the CDR3 is TGCGCCAGCAGCTTGGTTACAGCGGCTAGCACAGATACGCAGTATTTT.

The table lists this clone with a count of one. The chain couples TRBV6-5 to TRBJ1-5, with D possibly being TRBD1 (6 bases). The CDR3 consists of 15 residues. Germline CDR1 MNHEY, CDR2 SVGAGI. Trimming removed 2 bases from V and 5 bases from J, with 13 bases in between. The CDR3 nucleotides are TGTGCCAGCAGTTACGCCAGGGGCTACTATCAGCCCCAGCATTTT. It encodes CASSYARGYYQPQHF.